This TCR beta chain emerged from a study of Graves' ophthalmopathy and Graves' hyperthyroidism. Overall study findings and caveats: The majority of expanded thyroid clonotypes above 0.001 frequency also occurred in blood.

A note on this clonotype: Its antigen is as yet unknown.

TCR beta CDR3 regions were amplified from RNA transcripts. An opening RT-PCR round employed HTBI primers and preceded a second-round multiplex PCR. One entry per CDR3 protein results from TCRdb running MiXCR on the multiplex PCR reads. Among about 590,000 distinct CDR3 sequences listed, 35% to 40% were seen once. The sample consisted of peripheral blood or thyroid tissue (not recorded which). The clonotype was recovered from an adult man with Graves' hyperthyroidism.

In DNA, the CDR3 is TGCAGTGCTAGTACTCAGGGGGCGCTTAGCACAGATACGCAGTATTTT. Its protein is CSASTQGALSTDTQYF. The chain employs TRBV20-1 and TRBJ2-3; TRBD1 matches at 8 bases. Per germline, CDR1 DFQATT and CDR2 SNEGSKA (reference sequence). The CDR3 contains 16 residues. V lost 3 bases to trimming and J lost 0 bases; unmatched junction nucleotides: 8.